A single sample is the source of the 15 T cell receptor beta chains below, sequenced in a study of T cells after yellow fever vaccination. MiXCR, applied by TCRdb to the 5' RACE reads, yields one record per CDR3 protein. Of approximately 85,000 distinct CDR3 sequences listed, about an eighth are singletons. This material consisted of CD8+ T cells not binding an NS4B(214-222) dextramer, sorted from PBMCs, taken approximately 22 days after the first yellow fever vaccination. These receptors were obtained from a man younger than 35 who received the YFV17D yellow fever vaccine.

Regarding this clonotype: Mismatch with germline at one junction end may stem from a read error. This rearrangement joins TRBV4-3 to TRBJ2-7, with D perhaps matching TRBD2 (7 bases). CDR1 is LGHNA and CDR2 is YSLEER in the germline V gene. The CDR3 consists of 14 residues. The CDR3 bases are TGCGCCAGTAGCCAAGATGGGGGGGCATACGAGCAGTACTTC. It codes for CASSQDGGAYEQYF.

The chain links TRBV7-7 to TRBJ2-7; D is tentatively TRBD1 or TRBD2 (7 bases each). This CDR3 has 15 residues. From germline, CDR1 is SSHAT and CDR2 FNYEAQ (reference sequence). The CDR3 region is CASSGAGQSSYEQYV. In DNA form, the CDR3 reads TGTGCTAGCAGCGGAGCGGGACAGAGCTCCTACGAGCAGTACGTC.

The chain couples TRBV20-1 to TRBJ2-3; D call uncertain. Germline V gene lookup returns CDR1 DFQATT and CDR2 SNEGSKA (reference sequence). The CDR3 length is 13 residues. The ends were cut back, 3 bases at V and 7 bases at J, with 14 bases in the middle. The CDR3 DNA reads TGCAGTGCTAGGGGGATGGGAAGGAATACGCAGTATTTT. This translates into CSARGMGRNTQYF.

The chain joins TRBV11-2 to TRBJ1-1; D is uncertain. Per the germline V gene, CDR1 is SGHAT and CDR2 is FQNNGV. V lost 5 bases and J 0 bases, leaving 13 bases between the germline ends. This CDR3 has 15 amino acids. CDR3 nucleotides: TGTGCCAGCAGCCACGGTGGGCGAGTGAACACTGAAGCTTTCTTT. Translating it yields CASSHGGRVNTEAFF.

The chain couples TRBV2 to TRBJ2-7, with D unclear. Germline CDR1 reads SNHLY; CDR2 reads FYNNEI. This CDR3 has 13 residues. The germline V and J ends were trimmed by 5 bases and 3 bases, with 11 bases remaining between them. The CDR3 bases are TGTGCCAGCAGTCCCTTTTTGGGCTACGAGCAGTACTTC. Its protein product is CASSPFLGYEQYF.

The chain combines TRBV20-1 with TRBJ2-7; D ambiguous. Looked up from germline, CDR1 is DFQATT and CDR2 is SNEGSKA (reference sequence). V was clipped by 3 bases and J by 3 bases, with 15 bases between them. The CDR3 runs to 14 residues. The CDR3 nucleotides read TGCAGTGCTAGTCCCCATCAGGCTCTCTACGAGCAGTACTTC. Translated: CSASPHQALYEQYF.

This clonotype was seen only a few times. The CDR3 here is CATPSDHGYTF. CDR3 bases: TGTGCCACTCCTTCGGACCATGGCTACACCTTC. The chain employs TRBV10-3 and TRBJ1-2; no reliable D call. V lost 10 bases and J lost 6, with 12 bases in between. The CDR3 covers 11 residues. Germline CDR1 and CDR2: ENHRY and SYGVKD.

This clonotype was seen only a few times. This chain joins TRBV10-2 and TRBJ2-2; D possibly corresponds to TRBD1 (6 bases). The CDR3 covers 18 residues. Germline CDR1 is WSHSY and CDR2 is SAAADI. The ends were cut back, 5 bases at V and 0 bases at J, with 19 bases in the middle. The CDR3 sequence: CASSSRTGTPSNTGELFF. CDR3 bases: TGCGCCAGCAGTTCCCGCACAGGGACCCCTTCGAACACCGGGGAGCTGTTTTTT.

The rearrangement joins TRBV7-9 to TRBJ2-7, with D unresolved. From germline, CDR1 is SEHNR and CDR2 FQNEAQ (reference sequence). The V end lost 3 bases, the J end lost 4 bases, and 13 bases lay between the germline ends. This CDR3 spans 14 amino acids. The CDR3 here is CASSFGGGVYEQYF. CDR3 in DNA: TGTGCCAGCAGCTTTGGCGGTGGTGTTTACGAGCAGTACTTC. Using reference TRBV7-9 and TRBJ2-7 for the parts outside the CDR3, the full variable domain is DTGVSQNPRHKITKRGQNVTFRCDPISEHNRLYWYRQTLGQGPEFLTYFQNEAQLEKSRLLSDRFSAERPKGSFSTLEIQRTEQGDSAMYLCASSFGGGVYEQYFGPGTRLTVT.

The rearrangement joins TRBV13 to TRBJ2-7; 9 bases agree with TRBD1. This CDR3 has 15 amino acids. Germline trimming cut 6 bases from V and 2 bases from J; bases unmatched to any gene: 8. CDR1 and CDR2 (germline): PRHDT, FYEKMQ (reference sequence). DNA of the CDR3: TGTGCCAGCAGACAACAGGGGACAGGGACCTACGAGCAGTACTTC. The encoded protein is CASRQQGTGTYEQYF.

The chain carries TRBV6-5 and TRBJ1-2; D gene ambiguous. The CDR3 loop spans 15 amino acids. V dropped 0 bases and J dropped 4 bases, with 12 bases sitting between them. CDR1 is MNHEY and CDR2 is SVGAGI in the germline V gene. DNA for the CDR3: TGTGCCAGCAGTTACTCAACAGCCTACCTCTATGGCTACACCTTC. Amino acids: CASSYSTAYLYGYTF.

Only a few counts were recorded for this clonotype. The chain uses TRBV6-5 and TRBJ1-1; 7 positions match TRBD1. Germline values: CDR1 MNHEY, CDR2 SVGAGI. The CDR3 covers 12 residues. V was clipped by 7 bases and J by 7 bases; unmatched bases: 6. This CDR3 is CASKRQGLEAFF. As DNA, the CDR3 is TGTGCCAGCAAGAGACAGGGTCTTGAAGCTTTCTTT.

J is TRBJ1-5 and V is TRBV19, with a possible D match to TRBD1 (6 bases). Per germline, CDR1 LNHDA and CDR2 SQIVND (reference sequence). This CDR3 spans 14 amino acids. With 5 bases removed from V and 4 bases from J, the gap between germline ends came to 12 bases. The CDR3 here is CASSVGTINQPQHF. CDR3 DNA sequence: TGTGCCAGTAGTGTTGGGACAATAAATCAGCCCCAGCATTTT.

The chain recombines TRBV6-2 or TRBV6-3 with TRBJ1-2; 12 bases map to TRBD1. V lost 10 bases to trimming and J lost 8 bases; unmatched junction nucleotides: 14. Germline V CDR1 and CDR2: MNHEY, SVGEGT. The CDR3 runs to 15 residues. CDR3 protein: CAISIGTGGAEGYTF. The DNA of the CDR3 is TGTGCCATCTCGATTGGGACAGGGGGCGCAGAGGGCTACACCTTC.

This clonotype occurred a few times. The chain carries TRBV19 and TRBJ1-4, with D unclear. The CDR3 sequence is 11 residues long. Trimming took off 5 bases at V and 7 bases at J, with 5 bases between the two ends. Germline V gene data show CDR1 as LNHDA and CDR2 as SQIVND (reference sequence). The CDR3 DNA sequence: TGTGCCAGTAGTTCTACTGAAAAACTGTTTTTT. It is translated as CASSSTEKLFF.